The clone carrying this T cell receptor (beta chain) was seen only once. These data originate in a study of blood T cell repertoires in COVID-19. Trimming removed 0 bases at V and 4 bases at J, with 21 bases between. Looked up from germline, CDR1 is SGHTA and CDR2 is FQGNSA. The CDR3 totals 18 residues. Here immunoSEQ multiplex PCR was the method, and the copy in TCRdb shows in-frame clones only, minus some. This sample carries 200,000 or so clones, 70% to 90% of them seen once, and the ten largest clones take less than 3.5%. The chain has TRBV7-2 and TRBJ1-2, with D perhaps matching TRBD1 (6 bases). Sequencing was done on a sample of peripheral blood. The sequence came from a man aged 30 to 39 with COVID-19, enrolled during active disease. The CDR3 DNA reads as TGTGCCAGCAGCTTAGCCCAGGGGTCCGGTGCTGGGGGCTATGGCTACACCTTC. It specifies CASSLAQGSGAGGYGYTF.